These 19 T cell receptor beta chains were sequenced from one sample in a study of blood T cell repertoires in COVID-19 (dated by TCRdb to about 2020). Library preparation used the immunoSEQ multiplex PCR assay. As stored in TCRdb, this immuneACCESS dataset retains in-frame rearrangements with V and J assigned. A fraction of the clones does not appear; measured against another copy, unresolved V genes explain less than half of the discrepancy, and the remainder lacks a known reason. Present in this sample are 200,000 to 250,000 clones, 82% of which were seen just once. Approximately 5.2% of the sample lies in the top ten. What was sequenced was peripheral blood. These TCRs come from a woman aged 70-85 years with COVID-19, enrolled during active disease.

V and J are TRBV28 and TRBJ2-7; TRBD1 agrees at 10 bases. The V gene end was trimmed by 3 bases and the J gene end by 10 bases; junction bases not matched to a gene: 9. Germline V gene sequence: CDR1 MDHEN, CDR2 SYDVKM. CDR3 length equals 14 residues. CDR3 residues: CASSFQSTGGPQYF. In nucleotides, the CDR3 is TGTGCCAGCAGTTTCCAATCGACAGGGGGCCCTCAGTACTTC. Full variable domain (missing parts from reference TRBV28 and TRBJ2-7): DVKVTQSSRYLVKRTGEKVFLECVQDMDHENMFWYRQDPGLGLRLIYFSYDVKMKEKGDIPEGYSVSREKKERFSLILESASTNQTSMYLCASSFQSTGGPQYFGPGTRLTVT.

The chain couples TRBV9 to TRBJ2-2, with 9 bases lining up with TRBD2. The CDR3 has 15 amino acids. Germline V gene data show CDR1 as SGDLS and CDR2 as YYNGEE. Losses at the gene ends were 2 bases for V and 7 bases for J; bases not matched to a gene: 6. CDR3 region: CASSVQREVGGELFF. CDR3 DNA: TGTGCCAGCAGCGTGCAGCGGGAGGTCGGCGGGGAGCTGTTTTTT.

This chain links TRBV19 with TRBJ2-3, with 8 bases that match TRBD2. This CDR3 comprises 13 residues. Germline-derived CDR1 and CDR2 are LNHDA and SQIVND (reference sequence). Trimming took 6 bases from V and 5 from J; bases not matched to a gene: 4. CDR3 amino acids: CASRRAGGDTQYF. Here the CDR3 DNA reads TGTGCCAGTAGAAGGGCGGGAGGAGATACGCAGTATTTT.

V is TRBV30 and J is TRBJ1-2; possible D gene TRBD1, 6 bases. The CDR3 runs 14 residues. Germline assignment: CDR1 GTSNPN and CDR2 SVGIG (reference sequence). Trimming took off 6 bases at V and 5 bases at J, with 19 bases between the two ends. The DNA of the CDR3 is TGTGCCTGCCCCTCCCGGGACATATCATATGGCTACACCTTC. It specifies CACPSRDISYGYTF.

This clone was picked up one time. The V gene is TRBV28, the J gene TRBJ1-6; TRBD1 matches 7 bases. V was clipped by 3 bases and J by 11 bases; unmatched bases: 10. This CDR3 has 15 residues. Germline assignment: CDR1 MDHEN and CDR2 SYDVKM. The CDR3 region is CASSFPGGFRTPLHF. For the CDR3, the DNA is TGTGCCAGCAGTTTCCCAGGGGGTTTTAGAACACCCCTCCACTTT. Combining the CDR3 with reference TRBV28 and TRBJ1-6 gives the whole variable domain DVKVTQSSRYLVKRTGEKVFLECVQDMDHENMFWYRQDPGLGLRLIYFSYDVKMKEKGDIPEGYSVSREKKERFSLILESASTNQTSMYLCASSFPGGFRTPLHFGNGTRLTVT.

This chain joins TRBV24-1 and TRBJ2-5; 9 bases fit TRBD1. Per the germline V gene, CDR1 is KGHDR and CDR2 is SFDVKD. V lost 4 bases, J lost 4 bases, and 3 bases stayed unmatched. The CDR3 contains 14 residues. The CDR3 DNA reads as TGTGCCACCAGTGAGGACAGGGGAGGAGAGACCCAGTACTTC. It translates to CATSEDRGGETQYF.

The genes are TRBV28 and TRBJ2-7; 11 bases line up with TRBD2. The CDR3 length is 15 residues. Per the germline V gene, CDR1 is MDHEN and CDR2 is SYDVKM. V dropped 6 bases and J dropped 0; count of bases not matched to a gene: 4. In DNA, the CDR3 is TGTGCCAGCAGCCTAGCGGGAGGCAGCTCCTACGAGCAGTACTTC. Amino acids: CASSLAGGSSYEQYF.

This chain links TRBV18 with TRBJ1-5; 9 nucleotides agree with TRBD1. J lost 11 bases, V lost 3 bases, and 8 bases had no gene match. Germline CDR1 and CDR2: KGHSH and LQKENI. The CDR3 loop spans 14 amino acids. This CDR3 is CASSPGTGSLAQHF. CDR3 DNA: TGTGCCAGCTCACCTGGGACAGGGAGTCTGGCCCAGCATTTT.

The J gene is TRBJ1-3, the V gene TRBV28; TRBD1 matches 7 bases. There are 18 residues in the CDR3. After removal of 3 bases from V and 7 bases from J, the junction contained 18 bases not matched to a gene. CDR1 MDHEN and CDR2 SYDVKM come from the germline V gene. DNA of the CDR3: TGTGCCAGCAGTTTGGGTATGGTTGGGACAGTCAAATCCAACACCATATATTTT. Amino acids: CASSLGMVGTVKSNTIYF.

The chain is built from TRBV28 and TRBJ2-7, with TRBD2 as a possible D gene (5 bases). The CDR3 has 13 residues. Trimming removed 3 bases at V and 2 bases at J, with 8 bases between. CDR1 and CDR2 (germline): MDHEN, SYDVKM. CDR3 amino acids: CASSFRRAYEQYF. CDR3 DNA sequence: TGTGCCAGCAGTTTCCGGCGGGCCTACGAGCAGTACTTC.

The chain uses TRBV19 and TRBJ1-2; a weak D match, TRBD1 (5 bases). The CDR3 covers 14 residues. The germline CDR1 and CDR2 sequences are LNHDA and SQIVND (reference sequence). V dropped 7 bases and J dropped 4 bases, with 16 bases sitting between them. CDR3 nucleotide sequence: TGTGCCAGTAATCGGCAGGGAACAAGCTATGGCTACACCTTC. Protein product: CASNRQGTSYGYTF.

The rearrangement uses TRBV29-1 and TRBJ2-7; D perhaps matches TRBD2 (7 bases). The CDR3 consists of 15 residues. Per germline, CDR1 SQVTM and CDR2 ANQGSEA. V lost 8 bases, J lost 0 bases, and 20 bases lay in between. This CDR3 is CSSRGERGHSYEQYF. The DNA of the CDR3 is TGCAGCTCACGGGGAGAGCGGGGACACTCCTACGAGCAGTACTTC.

The chain links TRBV7-3 to TRBJ2-7, with D possibly matching TRBD2 (5 bases). The CDR3 is 14 amino acids. The ends were cut back, 2 bases at V and 3 bases at J, with 11 bases in the middle. Germline assignment: CDR1 SGHTA and CDR2 FQGTGA. The CDR3 is CASSLGPGNYEQYF. The CDR3 bases are TGTGCCAGCAGCTTAGGCCCGGGAAACTACGAGCAGTACTTC.

J is TRBJ2-7 and V is TRBV7-2, with 16 bases matching TRBD2. With 6 bases clipped from V and 7 bases from J, the junction kept 15 bases outside the gene matches. Germline V lookup: CDR1 SGHTA, CDR2 FQGNSA. The CDR3 runs 18 residues. This CDR3 is CASSLMSGTSGRANEQYF. CDR3 in DNA: TGTGCCAGCAGTCTGATGTCCGGGACTAGCGGGAGGGCCAATGAGCAGTACTTC.

The V and J genes are TRBV4-2 and TRBJ2-1, with 13 bases aligning to TRBD2. This CDR3 is 19 amino acids long. Per the germline V gene, CDR1 is LGHNA and CDR2 is YNFKEQ. Trimming cost V 2 bases and J 7 bases; bases outside gene matches: 14. The CDR3: CASSQPGARGTSGDNEQFF. The CDR3 DNA reads as TGTGCCAGCAGCCAACCTGGGGCAAGGGGGACTAGCGGGGATAATGAGCAGTTCTTC.

This clone has just one count. The chain combines TRBV3-1 (or the pseudogene TRBV3-2) with TRBJ1-1, with D possibly being TRBD1 (5 bases). CDR1 and CDR2 (germline): LGHDT, YNNKEL (reference sequence). This CDR3 has 14 amino acids. V was cut by 3 bases and J by 2 bases, with 10 bases left in between. The CDR3 nucleotides read TGTGCCAGCAGCCATCCAGGGTATAACACTGAAGCTTTCTTT. Translated: CASSHPGYNTEAFF.

A remark on this clone: The sample carries other DNA sequences with the same CDR3. This CDR3 reads CASSLSTGELFF. The CDR3 region has the DNA TGTGCCAGCAGTTTATCTACCGGGGAGCTGTTTTTT. The V gene is TRBV28, the J gene TRBJ2-2; D is uncertain. The CDR3 contains 12 residues. V was cut by 1 base and J by 5 bases, with 2 bases left in between. The germline CDR1 and CDR2 sequences are MDHEN and SYDVKM.

J is TRBJ2-7 and V is TRBV7-9, with D tentatively TRBD2 (6 bases). Germline CDR1 is SEHNR and CDR2 is FQNEAQ (reference sequence). This CDR3 has 14 amino acids. V lost 1 base and J 6 bases, leaving 13 bases between the germline ends. The CDR3: CASSLVAGTGEQYF. As DNA, the CDR3 is TGTGCCAGCAGCTTAGTGGCGGGGACGGGCGAGCAGTACTTC.

The chain recombines TRBV6-5 with TRBJ1-1; 10 bases fit TRBD1. Trimming cost V 4 bases and J 3 bases; bases outside gene matches: 8. The germline V gene has CDR1 MNHEY and CDR2 SVGAGI. The CDR3 loop spans 16 amino acids. The CDR3 DNA reads TGTGCCAGCAGTTGGACAGGGGACAGGGGTTACACTGAAGCTTTCTTT. Translating it yields CASSWTGDRGYTEAFF.